This T cell receptor beta chain was sequenced in a study of Graves' ophthalmopathy and Graves' hyperthyroidism. Study information: Calling hyperthyroidism stable required that no ophthalmopathy show up within 18 months of follow-up.

The CDR3 is 15 residues long. Germline CDR1 is SNHLY and CDR2 is FYNNEI. V was pared by 4 bases and J by 1 base, with 10 bases between. In its sample, this clonotype was seen many times. Investigators amplified TCR beta CDR3 regions from RNA transcripts. RT-PCR in the first round used HTBI primers; a second-round multiplex PCR followed. TCRdb processed the multiplex PCR reads anew with MiXCR; each CDR3 protein has one entry. The repertoire holds about 550,000 distinct CDR3 sequences, with less than 40% as singletons. Hyperthyroidism patients had new diagnoses, durations under 2 months, and ages of 18 to 65.

This sequence was found in an adult man with Graves' hyperthyroidism. This sequence joins TRBV2 and TRBJ1-4; D perhaps matches TRBD1 (5 bases). Sequences were obtained from peripheral blood or thyroid tissue (not recorded which). DNA of the CDR3: TGTGCCAGCAGTGGGGGGATTCTAACTAATGAAAAACTGTTTTTT. The encoded protein is CASSGGILTNEKLFF.